Shown below are 18 T cell receptor beta chains from a single sample sequenced in a study of control samples from healthy donors and cancer patients. This table comes from immunoSEQ multiplex PCR, and its TCRdb copy is limited to in-frame clones, with some not included. The profile covers tens of thousands of clones, with roughly nine tenths appearing a single time and about 7.4% taken by the ten largest. Sequenced: blood. These receptors all stem from a woman between 55 and 75 years old in good health.

The chain is built from TRBV28 and TRBJ2-7; D perhaps matches TRBD2 (6 bases). The CDR3 has 14 residues. V lost 4 bases, J lost 2 bases, and 12 bases lay in between. CDR1 MDHEN and CDR2 SYDVKM come from the germline V gene. CDR3 loop: CASSSGTGPYEQYF. CDR3 nucleotide sequence: TGTGCCAGCAGTTCCGGGACTGGCCCCTACGAGCAGTACTTC. The complete variable domain, with remaining parts taken from reference TRBV28 and TRBJ2-7, reads DVKVTQSSRYLVKRTGEKVFLECVQDMDHENMFWYRQDPGLGLRLIYFSYDVKMKEKGDIPEGYSVSREKKERFSLILESASTNQTSMYLCASSSGTGPYEQYFGPGTRLTVT.

The chain combines TRBV25-1 with TRBJ1-6; D possibly corresponds to TRBD1 (6 bases). CDR3 length: 16 residues. The ends were cut back, 5 bases at V and 3 bases at J, with 14 bases in the middle. Germline lookup yields CDR1 MGHDK and CDR2 SYGVNS. The CDR3 region has the DNA TGTGCCAGCAGTCCGCGGGCAGGGGTCTATAATTCACCCCTCCACTTT. Protein: CASSPRAGVYNSPLHF. The complete variable domain, with remaining parts taken from reference TRBV25-1 and TRBJ1-6, reads EADIYQTPRYLVIGTGKKITLECSQTMGHDKMYWYQQDPGMELHLIHYSYGVNSTEKGDLSSESTVSRIRTEHFPLTLESARPSHTSQYLCASSPRAGVYNSPLHFGNGTRLTVT.

This chain links TRBV7-2 with TRBJ2-7; maybe TRBD2 (7 bases). The CDR3 has 13 amino acids. The V end was cut by 3 bases, the J end by 7 bases, with 13 bases between. The germline gives CDR1 SGHTA, CDR2 FQGNSA. The CDR3 here is CASSFEGEGEQYF. The CDR3 nucleotides read TGTGCCAGCAGCTTTGAGGGGGAGGGGGAGCAGTACTTC. The full variable domain, completed using reference TRBV7-2 and TRBJ2-7, is GAGVSQSPSNKVTEKGKDVELRCDPISGHTALYWYRQSLGQGLEFLIYFQGNSAPDKSGLPSDRFSAERTGGSVSTLTIQRTQQEDSAVYLCASSFEGEGEQYFGPGTRLTVT.

This chain uses TRBV11-3 with TRBJ1-2, with 7 bases that match TRBD1. From germline, CDR1 is SGHNT and CDR2 YENEEA. This CDR3 has 14 amino acids. The J segment lost 4 bases and the V segment lost 7 bases, leaving 9 bases of the junction unmatched. CDR3 protein: CASTDRVVGYGYTF. CDR3 sequence (DNA): TGTGCCAGCACCGACAGGGTCGTAGGCTATGGCTACACCTTC.

A single count supports this clone. The chain employs TRBV29-1 and TRBJ1-1; possibly TRBD1 for D (5 bases). The germline CDR1 and CDR2 sequences are SQVTM and ANQGSEA. CDR3 length: 14 amino acids. Trimming shortened V by 2 bases and J by 4 bases, and 14 bases separated the two germline ends. CDR3 in DNA: TGCAGCGTTGAAAGGGACCCCGCGGGCACTGAAGCTTTCTTT. It translates to CSVERDPAGTEAFF.

V gene TRBV5-1 combines with J gene TRBJ1-1, with D unresolved. The CDR3 consists of 15 residues. CDR1 is SGHRS, CDR2 YFSETQ, per germline. Trimming cost V 4 bases and J 1 base, with 14 bases left between them. The CDR3 spells CASSPFFGENTEAFF. In DNA form, the CDR3 reads TGCGCCAGCAGCCCCTTTTTTGGAGAGAACACTGAAGCTTTCTTT.

The genes are TRBV18 and TRBJ1-5; a possible D gene is TRBD1 (5 bases). The CDR3 totals 13 residues. Between the trimmed V and J ends, which lost 4 bases and 4 bases, there was a span of 8 bases. CDR1 and CDR2 from the germline V gene are KGHSH and LQKENI. The CDR3 loop reads CASSLDRNQPQHF. The CDR3 coding sequence is TGTGCCAGCTCACTCGACAGAAATCAGCCCCAGCATTTT.

The chain uses TRBV5-1 and TRBJ1-5; 8 bases fit TRBD1. This CDR3 contains 14 residues. CDR1 is SGHRS and CDR2 is YFSETQ in the germline V gene. After removal of 3 bases from V and 7 bases from J, the junction contained 6 bases not matched to a gene. The CDR3 loop is CASSSGQGDQPQHF. CDR3 bases: TGCGCCAGCAGCTCAGGACAGGGCGACCAGCCCCAGCATTTT.

The chain carries TRBV18 and TRBJ1-1, with 7 bases aligning to TRBD1. Germline CDR1 is KGHSH and CDR2 is LQKENI. The CDR3 is 16 residues long. Trimming cost V 2 bases and J 2 bases; bases outside gene matches: 8. CDR3 in amino acids: CASSPISGTANTEAFF. The CDR3 bases are TGTGCCAGCTCACCAATCTCCGGGACAGCCAACACTGAAGCTTTCTTT.

The chain has TRBV14 and TRBJ2-3, with TRBD1 matching over 11 bases. J lost 9 bases, V lost 3 bases, and 8 bases had no gene match. This CDR3 is built from 15 residues. Germline V gives CDR1 SGHDN, CDR2 FVKESK. The CDR3 here is CASSQVDRTGGTQYF. The DNA of the CDR3 is TGTGCCAGCAGCCAGGTTGACCGGACAGGGGGCACGCAGTATTTT.

This clone was counted once. The chain employs TRBV6-4 and TRBJ2-5; TRBD2 agrees at 11 bases. In germline, CDR1 is MRHNA, CDR2 SNTAGT. The V gene end was trimmed by 8 bases and the J gene end by 2 bases; junction bases not matched to a gene: 16. This CDR3 contains 18 residues. The CDR3 nucleotides are TGTGCCAGCCGGCGACTAGCGGGACCTTCACTCCTACAAGAGACCCAGTACTTC. Its translation is CASRRLAGPSLLQETQYF.

The chain uses TRBV7-3 and TRBJ2-3, with 8 bases aligning to TRBD2. CDR1 is SGHTA, CDR2 FQGTGA, per germline. Germline trimming cut 5 bases from V and 5 bases from J; bases unmatched to any gene: 6. This CDR3 spans 14 amino acids. The CDR3 DNA reads TGTGCCAGCAGCGTGGGACTAGGCGAAGATACGCAGTATTTT. It encodes CASSVGLGEDTQYF.

This chain uses TRBV11-2 with TRBJ1-1; 8 nucleotides match TRBD1. The junction had 4 bases not matched to a gene; V was cut back by 3 bases and J by 4 bases. This CDR3 is built from 14 residues. From germline, CDR1 is SGHAT and CDR2 FQNNGV. The CDR3 protein is CASSLDRVGTEAFF. CDR3 DNA sequence: TGTGCCAGCAGCTTGGACAGGGTGGGCACTGAAGCTTTCTTT.

The chain recombines TRBV7-9 with TRBJ1-1; 7 bases are shared with TRBD1. The V and J ends lost 2 bases and 4 bases, in that order; junction bases with no gene match: 1. Per germline, CDR1 SEHNR and CDR2 FQNEAQ (reference sequence). This CDR3 is 13 amino acids long. The CDR3 DNA is TGTGCCAGCAGCTTAACAGGGGCCACTGAAGCTTTCTTT. Translation gives CASSLTGATEAFF.

The chain links TRBV5-1 to TRBJ2-1; 8 nucleotides align to TRBD2. Germline loops: CDR1 SGHRS, CDR2 YFSETQ. J lost 5 bases, V lost 4 bases, and 11 bases had no gene match. The CDR3 is 16 residues long. CDR3 loop: CASSLLLAVVDNEQFF. DNA of the CDR3: TGCGCCAGCAGCCTATTACTAGCGGTGGTGGACAATGAGCAGTTCTTC.

This clone has only a few counts. This chain links TRBV7-9 with TRBJ1-4, with D possibly TRBD1 on 5 matching bases. Germline V gene lookup returns CDR1 SEHNR and CDR2 FQNEAQ (reference sequence). The germline V and J ends were trimmed by 0 bases and 8 bases, with 10 bases remaining between them. The length of the CDR3 is 14 residues. CDR3 residues: CASSLAGLREKLFF. The DNA of the CDR3 is TGTGCCAGCAGCTTAGCGGGACTTAGAGAAAAACTGTTTTTT.

The chain combines TRBV7-9 with TRBJ1-6, with 8 bases aligning to TRBD1. Trimming at V came to 3 bases and at J to 10 bases, leaving 5 bases not matched to a gene. The CDR3 spans 14 residues. The V gene's germline CDR1 is SEHNR and CDR2 FQNEAQ (reference sequence). The CDR3 nucleotides are TGTGCCAGCAGCTTGCAGGGGGCTTGGTCACCCCTCCACTTT. Its protein is CASSLQGAWSPLHF.

This rearrangement joins TRBV19 to TRBJ1-5; unclear D gene. Germline CDR1 is LNHDA and CDR2 is SQIVND (reference sequence). The CDR3 contains 14 residues. The V gene lost 11 bases and the J gene lost 3 bases, with 17 bases spanning the gap. The chain's CDR3 is CAASEANYNQPQHF. The CDR3, as DNA: TGTGCCGCATCAGAGGCTAATTACAATCAGCCCCAGCATTTT.